Shown below are 16 T cell receptor beta chains from a single sample sequenced in a study of CD8+ T cells in alopecia areata. Once RNA had been extracted, it was reverse transcribed into cDNA to act as the sequencing template. The data were produced by immunoSEQ multiplex PCR, yet TCRdb's version contains in-frame clones alone and is incomplete. The table shows some 190,000 clones, with 60% occurring only once. Treatment specified: oral pan-JAK inhibitor, 5-10 mg twice daily. Sequenced material: CD4+ T cells sorted from blood, taken at week 4, from a patient treated with tofacitinib. The receptors here all came from a human donor with alopecia areata.

V and J are TRBV27 and TRBJ1-1; 9 bases map to TRBD1. Looked up from germline, CDR1 is MNHEY and CDR2 is SMNVEV (reference sequence). With V trimmed by 5 bases and J by 6 bases, 7 bases remained unmatched. CDR3 length: 14 residues. The CDR3 coding sequence is TGTGCCAGCAGTGGAGAACAGGGGGCAGCTGAAGCTTTCTTT. Translated: CASSGEQGAAEAFF.

The rearrangement joins TRBV29-1 to TRBJ1-1; tentative D call: TRBD1 (5 bases). Germline assignment: CDR1 SQVTM and CDR2 ANQGSEA. V lost 7 bases and J 0 bases, leaving 15 bases between the germline ends. The CDR3 totals 14 residues. This CDR3 reads CSARGAGMNTEAFF. CDR3 nucleotides: TGCAGCGCGAGAGGGGCAGGGATGAACACTGAAGCTTTCTTT.

This chain connects TRBV5-8 to TRBJ2-3; 14 positions agree with TRBD2. The ends lost 0 bases at V and 6 bases at J; junction bases unmatched: 3. This CDR3 has 16 amino acids. Per the germline V gene, CDR1 is SGHTS and CDR2 is YDEGEE. The CDR3 DNA reads TGTGCCAGCAGCTTGGGACTAGCGGGAGGGCCGGATACGCAGTATTTT. Translated, it gives CASSLGLAGGPDTQYF.

J is TRBJ1-2 and V is TRBV30; unclear D gene. Trimming removed 0 bases from V and 8 bases from J, with 7 bases in between. From germline, CDR1 is GTSNPN and CDR2 SVGIG (reference sequence). This CDR3 is 11 amino acids long. DNA of the CDR3: TGTGCCTGGAGTGTAAAGGGAGGCTACACCTTC. Protein sequence: CAWSVKGGYTF.

This clone appeared once. This rearrangement joins TRBV2 to TRBJ2-7, with a possible D match to TRBD2 (5 bases). Germline-derived CDR1 and CDR2 are SNHLY and FYNNEI. CDR3 size: 14 residues. Trimming removed 8 bases from V and 3 bases from J, with 17 bases in between. CDR3 DNA sequence: TGTGCCAGCCGTCGGACGGGGTCGGGCTACGAGCAGTACTTC. This gives the protein CASRRTGSGYEQYF.

The chain carries TRBV19 and TRBJ1-2; perhaps TRBD1 as D (5 bases). Trimming took 5 bases from V and 6 from J, leaving 13 bases between them. The CDR3 totals 13 residues. Germline V CDR1 and CDR2: LNHDA, SQIVND (reference sequence). The CDR3, as DNA: TGTGCCAGTAGTCTGACAGCTGCAGATGGCTACACCTTC. Amino acids: CASSLTAADGYTF. Looking up the rest from reference TRBV19 and TRBJ1-2 gives the full variable domain: DGGITQSPKYLFRKEGQNVTLSCEQNLNHDAMYWYRQDPGQGLRLIYYSQIVNDFQKGDIAEGYSVSREKKESFPLTVTSAQKNPTAFYLCASSLTAADGYTFGSGTRLTVV.

The chain is built from TRBV30 and TRBJ1-5; the match to TRBD1 covers 7 bases. Trimming took 4 bases from V and 0 from J; bases not matched to a gene: 6. CDR1 is GTSNPN and CDR2 is SVGIG in the germline V gene (reference sequence). The CDR3 covers 15 residues. This chain's CDR3 is CAWTRGGSSNQPQHF. CDR3 sequence (DNA): TGTGCCTGGACCAGGGGGGGATCTAGCAATCAGCCCCAGCATTTT.

The chain is built from TRBV4-2 and TRBJ2-1; D possibly matches TRBD1 or TRBD2 (5 bases each). V was pared by 1 base and J by 15 bases, with 16 bases between. From germline, CDR1 is LGHNA and CDR2 YNFKEQ. The length of the CDR3 is 13 residues. The CDR3 DNA sequence: TGTGCCAGCAGCCAAGTCTTATTCGGGGACCCGTTCTTC. Residues: CASSQVLFGDPFF.

The chain has TRBV29-1 and TRBJ1-2; D is undetermined. Germline lookup yields CDR1 SQVTM and CDR2 ANQGSEA. This CDR3 is built from 10 residues. The V end lost 6 bases, the J end lost 5 bases, and 7 bases lay between the germline ends. The CDR3 region is CSVEEYGYTF. The CDR3 nucleotides are TGCAGCGTGGAGGAGTATGGCTACACCTTC.

This chain joins TRBV11-2 and TRBJ2-1, with D unclear. The V gene lost 5 bases and the J gene lost 5 bases, with 16 bases spanning the gap. Germline V gene data show CDR1 as SGHAT and CDR2 as FQNNGV. There are 15 residues in the CDR3. This CDR3 is CASSPAPGSHNEQFF. CDR3 coding DNA: TGTGCCAGCAGCCCTGCTCCAGGAAGCCACAATGAGCAGTTCTTC.

This chain connects TRBV30 to TRBJ1-5; 8 bases line up with TRBD1. The trim removed 5 bases at V and 4 bases at J, leaving 7 bases unmatched. This CDR3 comprises 14 residues. Looked up from germline, CDR1 is GTSNPN and CDR2 is SVGIG (reference sequence). The CDR3 protein is CAWGTGATNQPQHF. The CDR3 nucleotides read TGTGCCTGGGGGACAGGTGCTACTAATCAGCCCCAGCATTTT.

The V call is TRBV6-1, the J call TRBJ2-3, with a tentative D call TRBD2 (7 bases). Germline values: CDR1 MNHNS, CDR2 SASEGT. Trimming took 11 bases from V and 9 from J, leaving 24 bases between them. CDR3 size: 14 residues. The chain's CDR3 is CASERGAAGETQYF. CDR3 coding DNA: TGTGCCTCCGAAAGGGGGGCGGCGGGGGAAACGCAGTATTTT.

The table lists this clone with a few counts. V usage is TRBV27 and J usage is TRBJ2-7; D unresolved. V lost 2 bases, J lost 3 bases, and 8 bases lay in between. The CDR3 sequence is 13 residues long. Germline V gene sequence: CDR1 MNHEY, CDR2 SMNVEV (reference sequence). Here the CDR3 DNA reads TGTGCCAGCAGTTTAAGGGCAGGCTACGAGCAGTACTTC. Its protein product is CASSLRAGYEQYF.

This clone was seen more than once but under ten times. J is TRBJ1-5 and V is TRBV29-1, with 12 bases lining up with TRBD1. With 6 bases clipped from V and 7 bases from J, the junction kept 4 bases outside the gene matches. The CDR3 runs 13 residues. Germline CDR1 is SQVTM and CDR2 is ANQGSEA. This CDR3 reads CSVGTGGGQPQHF. The CDR3 coding sequence is TGCAGCGTAGGGACAGGGGGCGGACAGCCCCAGCATTTT.

The chain is built from TRBV5-1 and TRBJ2-2; 9 bases align to TRBD2. Germline V gene data show CDR1 as SGHRS and CDR2 as YFSETQ. The ends lost 8 bases at V and 2 bases at J; junction bases unmatched: 10. This CDR3 contains 16 residues. As DNA, the CDR3 is TGCGCCAGTTGGAGATCGACTAGCGGAAACACCGGGGAGCTGTTTTTT. This encodes CASWRSTSGNTGELFF.

This clone has only one observation. The chain combines TRBV29-1 with TRBJ2-1; D unresolved. With 3 bases removed from V and 6 bases from J, the gap between germline ends came to 6 bases. Germline lookup yields CDR1 SQVTM and CDR2 ANQGSEA. The CDR3 extends over 11 amino acids. DNA for the CDR3: TGCAGCGTTGACAGTGCCAATGAGCAGTTCTTC. Its protein product is CSVDSANEQFF.